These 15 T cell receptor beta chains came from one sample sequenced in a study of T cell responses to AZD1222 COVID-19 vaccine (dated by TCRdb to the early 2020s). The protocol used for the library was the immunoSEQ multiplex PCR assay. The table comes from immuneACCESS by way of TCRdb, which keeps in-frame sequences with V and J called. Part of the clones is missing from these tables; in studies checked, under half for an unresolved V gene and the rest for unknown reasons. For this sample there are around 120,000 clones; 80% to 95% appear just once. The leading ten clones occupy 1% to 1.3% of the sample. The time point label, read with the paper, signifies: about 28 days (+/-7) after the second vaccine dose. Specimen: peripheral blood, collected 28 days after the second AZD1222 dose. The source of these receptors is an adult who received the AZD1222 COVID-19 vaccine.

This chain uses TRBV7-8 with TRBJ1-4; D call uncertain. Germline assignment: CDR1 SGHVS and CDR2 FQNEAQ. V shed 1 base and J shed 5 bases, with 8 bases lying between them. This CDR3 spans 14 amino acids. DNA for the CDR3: TGTGCCAGCAGCTTAGGGAGGATCAATGAAAAACTGTTTTTT. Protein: CASSLGRINEKLFF.

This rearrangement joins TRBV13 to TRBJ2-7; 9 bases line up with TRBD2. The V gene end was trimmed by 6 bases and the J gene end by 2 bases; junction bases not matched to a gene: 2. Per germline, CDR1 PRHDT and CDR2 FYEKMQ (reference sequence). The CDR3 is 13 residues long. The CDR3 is CASRASGTYEQYF. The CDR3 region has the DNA TGTGCCAGCAGAGCTAGCGGGACCTACGAGCAGTACTTC.

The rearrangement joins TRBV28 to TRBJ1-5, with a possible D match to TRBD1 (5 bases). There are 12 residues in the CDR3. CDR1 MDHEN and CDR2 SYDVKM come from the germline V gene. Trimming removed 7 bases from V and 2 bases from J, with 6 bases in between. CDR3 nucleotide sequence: TGTGCCAGCATGGGGGGCAATCAGCCCCAGCATTTT. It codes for CASMGGNQPQHF.

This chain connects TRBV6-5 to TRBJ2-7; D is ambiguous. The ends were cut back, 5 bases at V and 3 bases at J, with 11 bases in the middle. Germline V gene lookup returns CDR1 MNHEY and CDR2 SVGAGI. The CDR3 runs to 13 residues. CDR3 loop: CASSPVAGYEQYF. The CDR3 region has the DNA TGTGCCAGCAGTCCCGTTGCAGGCTACGAGCAGTACTTC.

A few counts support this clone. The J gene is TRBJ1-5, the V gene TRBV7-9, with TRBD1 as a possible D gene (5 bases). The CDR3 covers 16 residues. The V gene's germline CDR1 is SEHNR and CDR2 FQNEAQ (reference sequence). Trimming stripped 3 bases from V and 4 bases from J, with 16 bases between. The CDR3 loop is CASSFDGPRGNQPQHF. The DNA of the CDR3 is TGTGCCAGCAGCTTTGATGGTCCTAGGGGAAATCAGCCCCAGCATTTT.

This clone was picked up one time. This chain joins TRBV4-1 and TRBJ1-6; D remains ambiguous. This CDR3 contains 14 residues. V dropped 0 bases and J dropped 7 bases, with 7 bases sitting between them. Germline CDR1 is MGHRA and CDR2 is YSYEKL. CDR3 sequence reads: CASSQESGNSPLHF. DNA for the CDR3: TGCGCCAGCAGCCAAGAATCTGGGAATTCACCCCTCCACTTT.

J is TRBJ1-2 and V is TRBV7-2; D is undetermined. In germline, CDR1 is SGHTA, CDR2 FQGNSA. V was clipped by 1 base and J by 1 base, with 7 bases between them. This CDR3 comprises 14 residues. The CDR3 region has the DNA TGTGCCAGCAGCTTAGGCCCCGATAACTATGGCTACACCTTC. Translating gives CASSLGPDNYGYTF.

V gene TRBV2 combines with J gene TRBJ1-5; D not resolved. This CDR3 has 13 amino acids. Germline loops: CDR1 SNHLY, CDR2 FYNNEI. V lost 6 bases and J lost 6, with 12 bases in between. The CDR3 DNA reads TGTGCCAGCAGCCAAGAAGGGAGTCAGCCCCAGCATTTT. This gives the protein CASSQEGSQPQHF.

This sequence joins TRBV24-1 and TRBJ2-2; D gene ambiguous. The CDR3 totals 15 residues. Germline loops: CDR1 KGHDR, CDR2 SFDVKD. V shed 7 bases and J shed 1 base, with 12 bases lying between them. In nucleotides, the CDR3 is TGTGCCACCAGCGGTGTTCAGCAGAACACCGGGGAGCTGTTTTTT. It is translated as CATSGVQQNTGELFF.

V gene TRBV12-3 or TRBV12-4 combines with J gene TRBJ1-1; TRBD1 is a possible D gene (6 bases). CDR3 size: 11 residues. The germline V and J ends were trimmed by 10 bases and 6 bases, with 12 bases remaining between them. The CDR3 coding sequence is TGTGCCACCATAGGGGGGTCTGAAGCTTTCTTT. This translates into CATIGGSEAFF.

As DNA, the CDR3 is TGTGCCAGCAGCACAGACAGATCTGGAAACACCATATATTTT. The encoded protein is CASSTDRSGNTIYF. This rearrangement joins TRBV6-6 to TRBJ1-3, with a possible D match to TRBD1 (5 bases). The CDR3 covers 14 residues. Trimming took off 6 bases at V and 1 base at J, with 10 bases between the two ends. Germline CDR1 reads MNHNY; CDR2 reads SVGAGI (reference sequence).

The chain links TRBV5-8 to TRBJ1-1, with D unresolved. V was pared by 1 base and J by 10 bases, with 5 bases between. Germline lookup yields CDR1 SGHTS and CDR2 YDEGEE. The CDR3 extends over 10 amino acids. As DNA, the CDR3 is TGTGCCAGCAGCTTGAGTACAGCTTTCTTT. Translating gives CASSLSTAFF.

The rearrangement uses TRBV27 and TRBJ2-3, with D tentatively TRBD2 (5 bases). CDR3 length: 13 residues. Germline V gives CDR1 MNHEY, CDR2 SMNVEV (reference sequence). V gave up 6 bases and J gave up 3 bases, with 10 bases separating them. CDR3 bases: TGTGCCAGCAGACCCCGGGGAACAGATACGCAGTATTTT. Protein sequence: CASRPRGTDTQYF.

CDR3 in DNA: TGTGCCTGGAGCCTAGGCAGGGTAAACACCGGGGAGCTGTTTTTT. Protein product: CAWSLGRVNTGELFF. The chain couples TRBV30 to TRBJ2-2, with D maybe TRBD1 (5 bases). CDR3 size: 15 residues. The V end was cut by 3 bases, the J end by 2 bases, with 13 bases between. CDR1 is GTSNPN, CDR2 SVGIG, per germline (reference sequence).

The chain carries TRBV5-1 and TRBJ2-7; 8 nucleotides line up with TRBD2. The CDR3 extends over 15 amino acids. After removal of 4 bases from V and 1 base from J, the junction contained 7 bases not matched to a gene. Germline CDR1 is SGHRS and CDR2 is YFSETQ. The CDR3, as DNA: TGCGCCAGCAGCCCCGGACTAGCCCTTTCCTACGAGCAGTACTTC. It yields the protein CASSPGLALSYEQYF.